The clone carrying this T cell receptor (beta chain) has more than one count but fewer than ten. Its antigen is unidentified. The sample originates from a study of radiotherapy plus CTLA-4 blockade in lung cancer. Study at large: Objective response was observed in more than 15% of patients, and disease control in approximately 30%.

Study findings and constraints: Blood saw expansion of tumor-derived TCR clones after radiotherapy plus ipilimumab.

The CDR3 sequence is 12 residues long. The J segment lost 6 bases and the V segment lost 7 bases, leaving 5 bases of the junction unmatched. The germline V gene has CDR1 SQVTM and CDR2 ANQGSEA. Sequencing was performed with immunoSEQ multiplex PCR; in TCRdb, only in-frame clones are kept and a portion is missing. Of roughly 42,000 clones listed, 63% are singletons. This receptor was taken from a human donor with non-small cell lung cancer who had a partial response to radiotherapy plus ipilimumab. J is TRBJ2-7 and V is TRBV29-1, with 11 positions matching TRBD1. The sequencing here drew on peripheral blood, taken from a patient treated with radiotherapy plus ipilimumab. This chain's CDR3 is CSGTGTGGEQYF. CDR3 DNA: TGCAGCGGCACCGGGACAGGGGGCGAGCAGTACTTC.